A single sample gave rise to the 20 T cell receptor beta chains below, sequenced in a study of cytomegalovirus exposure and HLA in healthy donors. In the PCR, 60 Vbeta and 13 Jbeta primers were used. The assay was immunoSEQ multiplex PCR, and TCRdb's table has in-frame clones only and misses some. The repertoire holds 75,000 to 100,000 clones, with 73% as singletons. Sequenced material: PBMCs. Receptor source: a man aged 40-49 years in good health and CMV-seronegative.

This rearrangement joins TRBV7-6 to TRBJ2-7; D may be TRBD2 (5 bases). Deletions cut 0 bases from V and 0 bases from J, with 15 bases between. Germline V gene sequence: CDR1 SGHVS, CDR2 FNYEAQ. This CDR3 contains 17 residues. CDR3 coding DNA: TGTGCCAGCAGCTTAGCGAGGGCGGACCCCAGCTCCTACGAGCAGTACTTC. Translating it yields CASSLARADPSSYEQYF.

The CDR3 spells CASRVRGQSPLHF. The DNA of the CDR3 is TGTGCCAGCAGAGTAAGGGGGCAATCACCCCTCCACTTT. The V gene is TRBV2, the J gene TRBJ1-6; TRBD1 agrees at 7 bases. Germline CDR1 is SNHLY and CDR2 is FYNNEI. This CDR3 comprises 13 residues. Trimming cost V 6 bases and J 10 bases; bases outside gene matches: 6.

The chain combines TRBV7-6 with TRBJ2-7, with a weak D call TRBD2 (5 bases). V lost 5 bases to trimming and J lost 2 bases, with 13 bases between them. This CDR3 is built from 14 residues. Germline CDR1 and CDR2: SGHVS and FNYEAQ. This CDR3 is CASSQAEGAYEQYF. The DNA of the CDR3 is TGTGCCAGCAGCCAGGCAGAGGGCGCCTACGAGCAGTACTTC.

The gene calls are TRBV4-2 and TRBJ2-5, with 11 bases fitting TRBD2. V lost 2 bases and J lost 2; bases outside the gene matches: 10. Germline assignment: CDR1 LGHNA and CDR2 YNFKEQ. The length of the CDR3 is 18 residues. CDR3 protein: CASSQWALAGGRQETQYF. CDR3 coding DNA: TGTGCCAGCAGCCAATGGGCTCTAGCGGGGGGTCGACAAGAGACCCAGTACTTC.

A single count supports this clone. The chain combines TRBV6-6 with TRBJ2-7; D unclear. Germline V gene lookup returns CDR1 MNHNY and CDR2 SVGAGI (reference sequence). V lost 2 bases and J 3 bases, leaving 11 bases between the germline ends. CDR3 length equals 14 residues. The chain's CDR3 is CASSYAGSDYEQYF. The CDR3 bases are TGTGCCAGCAGTTACGCAGGCTCTGACTACGAGCAGTACTTC.

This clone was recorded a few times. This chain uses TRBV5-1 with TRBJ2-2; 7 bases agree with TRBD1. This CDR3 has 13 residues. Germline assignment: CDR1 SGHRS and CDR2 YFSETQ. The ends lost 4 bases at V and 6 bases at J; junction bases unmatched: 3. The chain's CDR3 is CASSRQGPGELFF. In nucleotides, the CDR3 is TGCGCCAGCAGCCGACAGGGCCCCGGGGAGCTGTTTTTT.

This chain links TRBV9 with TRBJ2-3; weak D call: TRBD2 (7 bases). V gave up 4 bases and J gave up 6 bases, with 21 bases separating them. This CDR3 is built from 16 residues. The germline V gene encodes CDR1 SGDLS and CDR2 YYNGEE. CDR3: CASSLQPGGRVDTQYF. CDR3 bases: TGTGCCAGCAGCCTTCAACCGGGGGGCCGGGTCGATACGCAGTATTTT.

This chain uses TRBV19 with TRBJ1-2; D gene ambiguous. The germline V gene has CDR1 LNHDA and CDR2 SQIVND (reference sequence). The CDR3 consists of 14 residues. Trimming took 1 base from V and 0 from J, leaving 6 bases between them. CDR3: CASSIAAANYGYTF. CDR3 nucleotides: TGTGCCAGTAGTATAGCGGCGGCTAACTATGGCTACACCTTC.

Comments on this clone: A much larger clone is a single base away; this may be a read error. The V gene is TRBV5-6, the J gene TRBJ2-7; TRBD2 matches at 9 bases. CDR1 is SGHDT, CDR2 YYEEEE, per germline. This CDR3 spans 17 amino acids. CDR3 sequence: CVSSLWVRTSVRPEQYF. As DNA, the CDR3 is TGTGTCAGCAGCTTGTGGGTCCGGACTAGCGTCCGACCCGAGCAGTACTTC.

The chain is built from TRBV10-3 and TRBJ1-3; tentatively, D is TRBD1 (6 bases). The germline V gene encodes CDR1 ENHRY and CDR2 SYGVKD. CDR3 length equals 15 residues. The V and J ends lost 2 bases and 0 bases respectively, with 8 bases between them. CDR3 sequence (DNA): TGTGCCATCAGTGAGGGACAGATCTCTGGAAACACCATATATTTT. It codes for CAISEGQISGNTIYF.

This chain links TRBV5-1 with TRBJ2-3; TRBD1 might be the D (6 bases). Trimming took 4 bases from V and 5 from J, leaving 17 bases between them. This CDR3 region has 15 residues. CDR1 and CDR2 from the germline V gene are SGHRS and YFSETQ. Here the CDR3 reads CASSGGQPGEDTQYF. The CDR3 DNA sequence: TGCGCCAGCAGCGGCGGACAGCCAGGGGAAGATACGCAGTATTTT.

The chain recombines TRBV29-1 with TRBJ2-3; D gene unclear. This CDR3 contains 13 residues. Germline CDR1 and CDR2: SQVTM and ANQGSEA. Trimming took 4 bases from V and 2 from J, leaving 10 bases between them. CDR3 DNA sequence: TGCAGCGTTGTGAGGCCTCTCACAGATACGCAGTATTTT. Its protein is CSVVRPLTDTQYF.

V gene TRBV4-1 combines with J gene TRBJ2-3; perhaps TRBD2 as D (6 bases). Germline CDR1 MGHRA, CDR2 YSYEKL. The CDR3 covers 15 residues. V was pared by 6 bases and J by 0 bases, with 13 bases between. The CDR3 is CASRLLATSTDTQYF. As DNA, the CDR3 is TGCGCCAGCAGACTCCTAGCGACAAGCACAGATACGCAGTATTTT.

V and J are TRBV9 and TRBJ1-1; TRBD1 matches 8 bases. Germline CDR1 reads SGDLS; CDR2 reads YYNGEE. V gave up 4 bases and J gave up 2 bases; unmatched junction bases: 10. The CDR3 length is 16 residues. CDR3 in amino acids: CASSRKTGGRNTEAFF. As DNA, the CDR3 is TGTGCCAGCAGCAGGAAAACAGGGGGGAGAAACACTGAAGCTTTCTTT.

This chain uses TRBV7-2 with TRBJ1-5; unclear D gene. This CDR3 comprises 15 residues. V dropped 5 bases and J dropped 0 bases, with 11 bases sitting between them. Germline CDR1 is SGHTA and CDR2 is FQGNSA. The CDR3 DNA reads TGTGCCAGCAGCCGGACGGGAGGTAGCAATCAGCCCCAGCATTTT. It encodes CASSRTGGSNQPQHF.

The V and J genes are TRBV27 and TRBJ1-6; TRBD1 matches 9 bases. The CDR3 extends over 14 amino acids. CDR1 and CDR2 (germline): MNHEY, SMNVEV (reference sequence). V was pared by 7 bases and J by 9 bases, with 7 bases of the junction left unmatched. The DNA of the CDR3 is TGTGCCAGCAAGGACAGGGGTTTATTTTCACCCCTCCACTTT. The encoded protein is CASKDRGLFSPLHF.

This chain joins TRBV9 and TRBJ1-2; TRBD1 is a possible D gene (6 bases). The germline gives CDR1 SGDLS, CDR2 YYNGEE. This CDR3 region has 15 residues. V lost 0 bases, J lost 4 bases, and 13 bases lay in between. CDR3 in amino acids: CASSVAQGSLYGYTF. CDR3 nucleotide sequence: TGTGCCAGCAGCGTAGCACAGGGAAGTCTCTATGGCTACACCTTC.

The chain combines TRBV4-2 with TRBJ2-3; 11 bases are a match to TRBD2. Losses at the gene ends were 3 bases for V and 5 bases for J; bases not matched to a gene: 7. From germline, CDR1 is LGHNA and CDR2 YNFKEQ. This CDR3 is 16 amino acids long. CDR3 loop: CASSQLTSGVIDTQYF. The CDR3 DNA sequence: TGTGCCAGCAGCCAGCTGACTAGCGGGGTTATAGATACGCAGTATTTT.

Here the CDR3 DNA reads TGTGCCATCAGCCTCGGGACAGGGGGGGCAGATACGCAGTATTTT. Its protein is CAISLGTGGADTQYF. The chain uses TRBV10-3 and TRBJ2-3; the match to TRBD1 covers 11 bases. CDR1 is ENHRY, CDR2 SYGVKD, per germline. This CDR3 comprises 15 residues. V gave up 6 bases and J gave up 4 bases; unmatched junction bases: 6.

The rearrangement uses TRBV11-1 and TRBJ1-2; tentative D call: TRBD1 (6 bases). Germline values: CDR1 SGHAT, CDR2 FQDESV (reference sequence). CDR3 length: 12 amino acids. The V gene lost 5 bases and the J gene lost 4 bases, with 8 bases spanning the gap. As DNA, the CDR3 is TGTGCCAGCAGCCAGGACAGCTATGGCTACACCTTC. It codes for CASSQDSYGYTF.